This T cell receptor beta chain was observed in a study of blood T cell repertoires in COVID-19. At the level of the study: Samples of COVID-19 (acute and convalescent) were obtained from the United States, Italy and Spain. PBMCs, B-cell-depleted T cells, or T cells provided the cDNA or gDNA that made up the material.

In the original processing: For nucleated cells, counts were estimated from reference gene primer amplification. Some clones are missing from TCRdb's copy, which holds only in-frame ones; the method was immunoSEQ multiplex PCR. V and J calls and clone size are copied from that table; D and trimming were computed from the DNA. The table lists under 200,000 clones, 60% to 85% of them singletons. CDR3 length equals 13 residues. In germline, CDR1 is LNHDA, CDR2 SQIVND (reference sequence). Deletions cut 2 bases from V and 2 bases from J, with 7 bases between. The sequencing input was peripheral blood. The receptor's source is a man in his sixties with acute or convalescent COVID-19. J is TRBJ2-7 and V is TRBV19; D is unclear. The CDR3 DNA is TGTGCCAGTAGTATACAGGCTACCTACGAGCAGTACTTC. Translation gives CASSIQATYEQYF.